This TCR beta chain was obtained from a study of beta chain features in type 1 diabetes. This clone was counted a few times. The antigen is unknown. Expressed TCRB transcripts were sequenced after all isolated RNA was converted to cDNA. The data were produced by immunoSEQ multiplex PCR, yet TCRdb's version contains in-frame clones alone and is incomplete. This table has around 600,000 clones, around 12% appearing once. V was clipped by 0 bases and J by 6 bases; unmatched bases: 4. The CDR3 covers 14 residues. Germline assignment: CDR1 LNHDA and CDR2 SQIVND (reference sequence). Study outcomes and limitations: In every one of the four CD4+ subsets, TCRB CDR3s were moderately but significantly shorter in Type 1 diabetes patients.

The sequenced sample consisted of naive CD4+ T cells from blood. This chain joins TRBV19 and TRBJ2-5, with 7 bases lining up with TRBD1. The sequence was obtained from a young man with type 1 diabetes. The CDR3 protein is CASSIDTGVQTQYF. The CDR3 DNA follows: TGTGCCAGTAGTATAGATACAGGGGTGCAGACCCAGTACTTC.